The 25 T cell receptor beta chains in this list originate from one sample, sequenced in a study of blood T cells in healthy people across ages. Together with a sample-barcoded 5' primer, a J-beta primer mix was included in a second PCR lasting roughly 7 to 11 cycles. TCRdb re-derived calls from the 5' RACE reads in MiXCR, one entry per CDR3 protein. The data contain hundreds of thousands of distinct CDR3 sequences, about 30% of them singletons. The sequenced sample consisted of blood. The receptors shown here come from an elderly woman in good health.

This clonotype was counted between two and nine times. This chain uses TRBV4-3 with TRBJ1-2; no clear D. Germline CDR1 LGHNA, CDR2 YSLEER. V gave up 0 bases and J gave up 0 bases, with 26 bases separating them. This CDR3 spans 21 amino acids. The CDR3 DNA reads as TGCGCCAGCAGCCAAGAAACGGGCCGGGTCCACCAGCGGGGAGCTAACTATGGCTACACCTTC. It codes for CASSQETGRVHQRGANYGYTF.

CDR3 nucleotides: TGCAGTGCCTCAGACGGGAATCAGCCCCAGCATTTT. Translation: CSASDGNQPQHF. The chain recombines TRBV20-1 with TRBJ1-5; D uncertain. The CDR3 has 12 residues. Germline CDR1 DFQATT, CDR2 SNEGSKA (reference sequence). V lost 6 bases, J lost 4 bases, and 10 bases lay in between.

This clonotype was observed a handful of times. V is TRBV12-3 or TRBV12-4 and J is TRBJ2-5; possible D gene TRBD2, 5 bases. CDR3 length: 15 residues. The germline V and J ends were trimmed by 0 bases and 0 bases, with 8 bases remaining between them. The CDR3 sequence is CASSLARGYQETQYF. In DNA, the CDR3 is TGTGCCAGCAGTTTAGCTAGAGGGTACCAAGAGACCCAGTACTTC.

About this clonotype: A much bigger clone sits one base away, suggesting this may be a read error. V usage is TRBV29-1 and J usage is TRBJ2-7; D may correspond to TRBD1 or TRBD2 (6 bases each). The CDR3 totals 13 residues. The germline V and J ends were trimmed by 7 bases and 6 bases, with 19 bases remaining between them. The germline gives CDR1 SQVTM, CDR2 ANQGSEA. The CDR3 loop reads CSARDGGFGEQYF. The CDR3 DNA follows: TGCAGCGCCCGGGACGGGGGCTTTGGCGAGCAGTACTTC.

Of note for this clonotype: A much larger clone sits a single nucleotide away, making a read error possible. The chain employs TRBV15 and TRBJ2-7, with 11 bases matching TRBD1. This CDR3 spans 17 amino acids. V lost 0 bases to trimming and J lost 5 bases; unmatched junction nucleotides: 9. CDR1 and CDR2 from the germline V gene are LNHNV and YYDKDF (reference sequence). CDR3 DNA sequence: TGTGCCACCAGCAGAGACCCTCTGGGACAGGGGGTCCACGAGCAGTACTTC. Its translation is CATSRDPLGQGVHEQYF.

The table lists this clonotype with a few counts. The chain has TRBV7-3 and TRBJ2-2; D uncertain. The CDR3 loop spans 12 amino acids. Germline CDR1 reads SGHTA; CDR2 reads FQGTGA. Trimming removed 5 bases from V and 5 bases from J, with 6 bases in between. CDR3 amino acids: CASSTSTGELFF. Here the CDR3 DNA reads TGTGCCAGCAGCACGTCGACCGGGGAGCTGTTTTTT.

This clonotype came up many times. CDR3 in DNA: TGCGCCAGCAGCCAAAGCGCGACTAGCGGGGTGGAAGATACGCAGTATTTT. This sequence encodes CASSQSATSGVEDTQYF. V is TRBV4-3 and J is TRBJ2-3; 11 bases line up with TRBD2. CDR1 is LGHNA and CDR2 is YSLEER in the germline V gene. The CDR3 covers 17 residues. Germline trimming cut 2 bases from V and 5 bases from J; bases unmatched to any gene: 9.

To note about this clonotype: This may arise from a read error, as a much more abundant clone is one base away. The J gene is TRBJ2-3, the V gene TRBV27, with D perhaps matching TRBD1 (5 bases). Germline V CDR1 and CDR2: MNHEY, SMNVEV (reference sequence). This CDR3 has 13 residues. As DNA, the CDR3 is TGTGCCAGCCAGGGCGACGGTTCAGATGCGCAGTATTTT. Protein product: CASQGDGSDAQYF.

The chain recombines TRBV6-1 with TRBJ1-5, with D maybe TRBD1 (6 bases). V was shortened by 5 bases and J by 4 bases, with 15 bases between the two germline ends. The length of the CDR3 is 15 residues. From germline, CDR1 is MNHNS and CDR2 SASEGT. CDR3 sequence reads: CASSSDRLNNQPQHF. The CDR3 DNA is TGTGCCAGCAGTTCCGACAGGTTAAATAATCAGCCCCAGCATTTT.

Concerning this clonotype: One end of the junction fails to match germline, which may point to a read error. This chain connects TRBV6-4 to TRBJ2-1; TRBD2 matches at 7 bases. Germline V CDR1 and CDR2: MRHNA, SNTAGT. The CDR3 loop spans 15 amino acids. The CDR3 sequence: CASSDGGRTYNGQFF. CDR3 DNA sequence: TGTGCCAGCAGTGACGGCGGGAGAACCTACAATGGGCAGTTCTTC.

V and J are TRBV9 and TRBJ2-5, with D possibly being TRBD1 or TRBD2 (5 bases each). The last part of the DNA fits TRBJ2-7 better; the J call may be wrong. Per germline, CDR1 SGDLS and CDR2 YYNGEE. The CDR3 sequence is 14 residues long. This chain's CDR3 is CASSVAVSRGEQYF. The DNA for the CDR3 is TGTGCCAGCAGCGTAGCAGTATCGAGGGGCGAGCAGTACTTC.

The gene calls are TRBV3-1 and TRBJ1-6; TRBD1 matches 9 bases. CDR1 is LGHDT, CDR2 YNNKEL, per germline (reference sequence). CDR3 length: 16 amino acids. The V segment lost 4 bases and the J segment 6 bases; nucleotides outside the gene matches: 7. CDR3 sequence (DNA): TGTGCCAGCAGCCGTCGGTTGGGACAGGGTAATTCACCCCTCCACTTT. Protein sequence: CASSRRLGQGNSPLHF.

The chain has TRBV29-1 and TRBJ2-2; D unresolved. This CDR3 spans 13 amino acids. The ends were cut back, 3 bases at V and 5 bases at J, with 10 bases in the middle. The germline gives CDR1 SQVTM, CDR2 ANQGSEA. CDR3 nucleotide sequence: TGCAGCGTTGATTCCGGGTATACCGGGGAGCTGTTTTTT. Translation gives CSVDSGYTGELFF.

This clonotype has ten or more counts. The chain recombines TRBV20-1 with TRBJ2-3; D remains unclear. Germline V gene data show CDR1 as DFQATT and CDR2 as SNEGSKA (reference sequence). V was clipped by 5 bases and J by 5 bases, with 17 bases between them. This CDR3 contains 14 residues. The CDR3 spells CSAHQVAWGDTQYF. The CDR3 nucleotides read TGCAGTGCTCATCAGGTCGCTTGGGGAGATACGCAGTATTTT.

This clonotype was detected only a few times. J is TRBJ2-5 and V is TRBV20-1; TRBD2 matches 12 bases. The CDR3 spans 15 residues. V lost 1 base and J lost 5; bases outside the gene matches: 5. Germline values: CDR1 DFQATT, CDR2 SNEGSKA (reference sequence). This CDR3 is CSARAQLAGGETQYF. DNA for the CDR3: TGCAGTGCTAGAGCTCAGCTAGCGGGGGGGGAGACCCAGTACTTC.

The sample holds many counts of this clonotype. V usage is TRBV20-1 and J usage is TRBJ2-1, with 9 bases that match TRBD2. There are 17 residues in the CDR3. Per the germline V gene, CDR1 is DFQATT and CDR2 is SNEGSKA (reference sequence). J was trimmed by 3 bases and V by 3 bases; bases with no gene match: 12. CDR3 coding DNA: TGCAGTGCTAGTCTTTCACGGGGACTAGCTATCTACAATGAGCAGTTCTTC. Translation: CSASLSRGLAIYNEQFF.

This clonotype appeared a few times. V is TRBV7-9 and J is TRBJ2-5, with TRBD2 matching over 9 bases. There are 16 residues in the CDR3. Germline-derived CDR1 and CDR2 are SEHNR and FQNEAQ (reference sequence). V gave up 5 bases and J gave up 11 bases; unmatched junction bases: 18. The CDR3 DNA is TGTGCCAGCAGCCTCGGGGCGGGGGGGCGAATTGATGAGCAGTACTTC. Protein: CASSLGAGGRIDEQYF.

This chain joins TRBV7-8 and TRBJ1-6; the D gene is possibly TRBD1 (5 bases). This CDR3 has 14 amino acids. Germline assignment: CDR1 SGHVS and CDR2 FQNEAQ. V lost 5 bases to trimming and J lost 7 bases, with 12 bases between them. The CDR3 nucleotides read TGTGCCAGCAGCCGAGAGGGACGGAATTCACCCCTCCACTTT. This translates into CASSREGRNSPLHF.

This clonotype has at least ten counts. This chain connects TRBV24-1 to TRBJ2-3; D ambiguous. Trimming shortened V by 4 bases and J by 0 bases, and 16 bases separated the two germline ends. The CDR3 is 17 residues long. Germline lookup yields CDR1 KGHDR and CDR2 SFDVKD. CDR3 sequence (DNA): TGTGCCACCAGTGACCCCGAGAGTTTCGGTAGCACAGATACGCAGTATTTT. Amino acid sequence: CATSDPESFGSTDTQYF.

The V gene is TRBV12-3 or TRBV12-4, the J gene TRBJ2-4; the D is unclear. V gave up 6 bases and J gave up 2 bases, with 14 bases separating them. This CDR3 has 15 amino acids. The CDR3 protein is CASSVFDSTKNIQYF. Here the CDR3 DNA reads TGTGCCAGCAGCGTTTTTGATTCAACCAAAAACATTCAGTACTTC.

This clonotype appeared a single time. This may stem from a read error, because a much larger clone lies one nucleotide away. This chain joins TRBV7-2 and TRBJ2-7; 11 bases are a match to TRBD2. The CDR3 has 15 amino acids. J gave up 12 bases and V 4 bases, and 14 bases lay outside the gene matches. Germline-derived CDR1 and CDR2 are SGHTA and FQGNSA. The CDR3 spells CASSSSSGGSKTRYF. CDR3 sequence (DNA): TGTGCCAGCAGCTCATCTAGCGGGGGGAGTAAGACCCGGTACTTC.

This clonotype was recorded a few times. The CDR3 spells CASSEAGPRQSNLGPLHF. CDR3 coding DNA: TGTGCCAGCAGTGAAGCAGGGCCGCGACAGTCTAATCTTGGACCCCTCCACTTT. The chain couples TRBV6-1 to TRBJ1-6; possibly TRBD1 for D (5 bases). CDR3 size: 18 residues. CDR1 is MNHNS and CDR2 is SASEGT in the germline V gene. With 0 bases removed from V and 12 bases from J, the gap between germline ends came to 24 bases.

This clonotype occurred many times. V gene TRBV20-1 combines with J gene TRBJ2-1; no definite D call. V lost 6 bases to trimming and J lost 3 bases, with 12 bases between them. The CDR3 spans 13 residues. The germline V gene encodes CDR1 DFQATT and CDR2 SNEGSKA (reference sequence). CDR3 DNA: TGCAGTGCCCCCGGAGAGGTCTACAATGAGCAGTTCTTC. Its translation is CSAPGEVYNEQFF.

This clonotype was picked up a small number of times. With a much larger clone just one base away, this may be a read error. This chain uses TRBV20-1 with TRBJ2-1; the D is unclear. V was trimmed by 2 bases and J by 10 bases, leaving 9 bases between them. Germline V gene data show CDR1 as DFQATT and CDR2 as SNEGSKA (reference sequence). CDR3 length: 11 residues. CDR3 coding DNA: TGCAGTGCTAGACTTGTCTACGAGCAGTTCTTC. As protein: CSARLVYEQFF.

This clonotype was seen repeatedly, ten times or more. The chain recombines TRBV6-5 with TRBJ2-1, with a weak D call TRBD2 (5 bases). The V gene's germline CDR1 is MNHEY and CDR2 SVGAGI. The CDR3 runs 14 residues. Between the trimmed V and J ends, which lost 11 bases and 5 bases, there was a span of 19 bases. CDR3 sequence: CASWRGPRHNEQFF. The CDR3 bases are TGTGCCTCCTGGCGAGGGCCGAGACACAATGAGCAGTTCTTC.